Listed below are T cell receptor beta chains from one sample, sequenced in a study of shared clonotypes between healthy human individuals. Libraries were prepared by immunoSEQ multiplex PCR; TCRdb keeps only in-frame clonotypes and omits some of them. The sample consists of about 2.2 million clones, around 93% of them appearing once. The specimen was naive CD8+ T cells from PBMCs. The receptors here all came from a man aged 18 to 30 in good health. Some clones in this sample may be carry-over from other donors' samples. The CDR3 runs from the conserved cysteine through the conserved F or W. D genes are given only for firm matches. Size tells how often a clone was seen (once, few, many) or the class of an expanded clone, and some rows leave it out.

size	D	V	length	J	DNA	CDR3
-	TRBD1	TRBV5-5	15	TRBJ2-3	TGTGCCAGCAGCTTGGCCGGACAGGCGCATAATACGCAGTATTTT	CASSLAGQAHNTQYF
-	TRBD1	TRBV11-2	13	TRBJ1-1	TGTGCCAGCAGCACGGACAGGTTTACTGAAGCTTTCTTT	CASSTDRFTEAFF
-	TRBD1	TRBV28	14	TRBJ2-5	TGTGCCAGCAGTGGACAGGGGAACAAGAGACCGGGGTACTTC	CASSGQGNKRPGYF
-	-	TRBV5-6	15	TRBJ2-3	TGTGCCAGCAGCTTATTGCCCCCAAGCACAGATACGCAGTATTTT	CASSLLPPSTDTQYF
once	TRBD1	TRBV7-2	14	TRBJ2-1	TGTGCCAGCAGCGGACAGGATACCTACAATGAGCAGTTCTTC	CASSGQDTYNEQFF
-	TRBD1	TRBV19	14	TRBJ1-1	TGTGCCAGTAGTGAGACAGGGATAAACACTGAAGCTTTCTTT	CASSETGINTEAFF
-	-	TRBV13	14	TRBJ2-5	TGTGCCAGCAGCATGCTGGCCAACCAAGAGACCCAGTACTTC	CASSMLANQETQYF
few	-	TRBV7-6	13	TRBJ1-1	TGTGCCAGCAGCTTAGGACAGAACACTGAAGCTTTCTTT	CASSLGQNTEAFF
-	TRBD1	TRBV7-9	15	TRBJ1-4	TGTGCCAGCAGCTGGCAGACAGGGGGCGATGAAAAACTGTTTTTT	CASSWQTGGDEKLFF
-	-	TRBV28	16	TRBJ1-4	TGTGCCAGCAGTTCCGTCTTAGAAGGGCAGGATGAAAAACTGTTTTTT	CASSSVLEGQDEKLFF
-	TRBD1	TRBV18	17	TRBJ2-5	TGTGCCAGCTCACCCCCCTTTCTAGCAGGGACAGAGGAGACCCAGTACTTC	CASSPPFLAGTEETQYF
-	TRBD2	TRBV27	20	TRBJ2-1	TGTGCCAGCAGTACCCGCCGACTAAAAGCGGGAGGCCGAGGGGGAAATGAGCAGTTCTTC	CASSTRRLKAGGRGGNEQFF
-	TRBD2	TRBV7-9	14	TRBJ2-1	TGTGCCAGCATCACTAGCGGGAATTACAATGAGCAGTTCTTC	CASITSGNYNEQFF
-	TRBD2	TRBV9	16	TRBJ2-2	TGTGCCAGCAGCTTTAGCGGGGTAACGAACACCGGGGAGCTGTTTTTT	CASSFSGVTNTGELFF
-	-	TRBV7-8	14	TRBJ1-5	TGTGCCAGCAGTAGGGGCTTGAGGGGTCAGCCCCAGCATTTT	CASSRGLRGQPQHF
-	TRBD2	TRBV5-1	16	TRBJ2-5	TGCGCCAGCAGCTTGGTGGGGAGGACTAGCCCAGAGACCCAGTACTTC	CASSLVGRTSPETQYF
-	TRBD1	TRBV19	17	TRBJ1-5	TGTGCCAACAACCACAGACAGGGAAAATTGAGCAATCAGCCCCAGCATTTT	CANNHRQGKLSNQPQHF
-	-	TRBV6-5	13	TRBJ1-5	TGTGCCAGCAGTCCCGACAGGTCTCAGCCCCAGCATTTT	CASSPDRSQPQHF
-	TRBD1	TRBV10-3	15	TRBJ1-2	TGTGCCATCAGTGACTGGACAGGGGCGCACTATGGCTACACCTTC	CAISDWTGAHYGYTF
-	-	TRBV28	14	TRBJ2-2	TGTGCCAGCAGTTTAGTTCGGCGAACCGGGGAGCTGTTTTTT	CASSLVRRTGELFF
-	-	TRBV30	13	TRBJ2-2	TGTGCCTGGAGGATCGCGAACACCGGGGAGCTGTTTTTT	CAWRIANTGELFF
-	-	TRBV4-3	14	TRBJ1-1	TGCGCCAGCAGCCACAGATGGGGGCGGGCTGAAGCTTTCTTT	CASSHRWGRAEAFF
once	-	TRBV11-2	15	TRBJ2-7	TGTGCCAGCAGCCAGTGGGCGGGACCTTTATACGAGCAGTACTTC	CASSQWAGPLYEQYF
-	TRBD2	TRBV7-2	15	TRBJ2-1	TGTGCCAGCAGCTTAGCGACTAGCGGGAGAAATGAGCAGTTCTTC	CASSLATSGRNEQFF